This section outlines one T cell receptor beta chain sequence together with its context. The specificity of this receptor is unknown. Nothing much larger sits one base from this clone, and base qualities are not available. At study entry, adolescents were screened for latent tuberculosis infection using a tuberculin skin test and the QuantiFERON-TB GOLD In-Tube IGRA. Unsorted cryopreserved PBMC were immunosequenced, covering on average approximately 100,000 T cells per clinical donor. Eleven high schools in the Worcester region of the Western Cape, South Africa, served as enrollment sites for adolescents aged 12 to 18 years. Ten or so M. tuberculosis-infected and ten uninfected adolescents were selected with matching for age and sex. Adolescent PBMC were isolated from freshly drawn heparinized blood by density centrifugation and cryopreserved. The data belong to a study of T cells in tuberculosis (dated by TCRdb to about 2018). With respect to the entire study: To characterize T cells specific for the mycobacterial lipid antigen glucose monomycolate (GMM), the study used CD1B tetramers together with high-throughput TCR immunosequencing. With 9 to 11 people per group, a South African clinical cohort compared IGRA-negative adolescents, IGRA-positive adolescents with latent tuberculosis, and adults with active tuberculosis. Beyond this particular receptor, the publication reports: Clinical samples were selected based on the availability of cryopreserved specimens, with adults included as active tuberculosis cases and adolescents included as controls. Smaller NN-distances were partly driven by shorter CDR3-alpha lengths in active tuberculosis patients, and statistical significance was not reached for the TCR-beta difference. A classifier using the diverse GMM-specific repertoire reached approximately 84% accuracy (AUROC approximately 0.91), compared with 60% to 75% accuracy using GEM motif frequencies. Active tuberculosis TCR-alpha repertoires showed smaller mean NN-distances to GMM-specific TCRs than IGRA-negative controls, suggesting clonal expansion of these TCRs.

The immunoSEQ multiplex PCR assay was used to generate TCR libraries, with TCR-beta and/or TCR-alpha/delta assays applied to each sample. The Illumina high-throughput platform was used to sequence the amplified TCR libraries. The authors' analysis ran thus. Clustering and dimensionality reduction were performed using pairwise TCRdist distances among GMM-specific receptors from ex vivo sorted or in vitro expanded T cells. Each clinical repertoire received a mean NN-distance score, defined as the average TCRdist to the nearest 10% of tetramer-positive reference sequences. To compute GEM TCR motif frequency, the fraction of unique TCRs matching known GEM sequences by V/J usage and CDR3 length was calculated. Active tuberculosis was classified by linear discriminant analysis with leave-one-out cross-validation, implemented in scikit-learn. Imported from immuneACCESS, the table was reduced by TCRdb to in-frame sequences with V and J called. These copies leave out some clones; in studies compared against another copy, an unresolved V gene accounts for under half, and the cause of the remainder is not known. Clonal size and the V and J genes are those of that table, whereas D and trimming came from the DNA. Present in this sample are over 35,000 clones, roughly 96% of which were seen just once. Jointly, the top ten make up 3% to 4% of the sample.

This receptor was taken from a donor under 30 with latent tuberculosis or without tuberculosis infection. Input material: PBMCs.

The CDR3 protein is CASSTGQGSFYGYTF. The DNA sequence reads TGTGCCAGCAGTACAGGACAGGGCTCCTTCTATGGCTACACCTTC. The rearrangement combines TRBV27 with TRBJ1-2; 8 of the junction bases match TRBD1. CDR3 length: 15 amino acids, cysteine to phenylalanine. The read is trimmed to its CDR3 DNA, 45 bases read in frame from base 1. From a lookup of the germline V gene (reference sequence), CDR1 and CDR2 are MNHEY and SMNVEV. Compared with germline, V lacks 5 bases and J lacks 4 bases; bases without a gene match: 9.